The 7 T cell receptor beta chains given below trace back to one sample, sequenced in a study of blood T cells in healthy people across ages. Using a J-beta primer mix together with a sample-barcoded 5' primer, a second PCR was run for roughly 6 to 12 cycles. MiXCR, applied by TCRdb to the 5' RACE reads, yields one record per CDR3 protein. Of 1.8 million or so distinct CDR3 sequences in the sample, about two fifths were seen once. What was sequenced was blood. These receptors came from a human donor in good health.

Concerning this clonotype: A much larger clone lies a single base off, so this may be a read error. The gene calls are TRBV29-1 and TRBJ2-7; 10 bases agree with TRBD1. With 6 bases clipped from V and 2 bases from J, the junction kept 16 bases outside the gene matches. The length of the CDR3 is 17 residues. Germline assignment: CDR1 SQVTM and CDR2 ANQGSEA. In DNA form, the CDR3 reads TGCAGCGTCAACTTACCGAGCGACAGGGGGCTAACCTACGAGCAGTACTTC. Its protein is CSVNLPSDRGLTYEQYF.

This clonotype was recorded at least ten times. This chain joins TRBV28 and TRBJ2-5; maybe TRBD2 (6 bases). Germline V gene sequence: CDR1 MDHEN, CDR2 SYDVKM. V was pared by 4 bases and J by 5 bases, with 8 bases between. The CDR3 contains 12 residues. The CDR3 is CASSWEVETQYF. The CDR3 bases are TGTGCCAGCAGTTGGGAGGTGGAGACCCAGTACTTC.

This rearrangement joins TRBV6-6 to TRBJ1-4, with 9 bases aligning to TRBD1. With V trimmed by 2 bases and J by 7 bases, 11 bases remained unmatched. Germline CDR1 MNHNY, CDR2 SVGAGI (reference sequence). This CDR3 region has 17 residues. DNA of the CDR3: TGTGCCAGCAGTTACCCGGGACCGGGACAGGGTTTTGAAAAACTGTTTTTT. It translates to CASSYPGPGQGFEKLFF.

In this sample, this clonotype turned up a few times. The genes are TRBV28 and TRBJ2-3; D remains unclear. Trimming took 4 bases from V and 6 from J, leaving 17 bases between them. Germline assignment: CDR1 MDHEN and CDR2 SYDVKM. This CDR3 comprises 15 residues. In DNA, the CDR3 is TGTGCCAGCAGTTCCCCCGGCGCGTCGCCCGATACGCAGTATTTT. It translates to CASSSPGASPDTQYF.

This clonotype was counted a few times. The CDR3 coding sequence is TGTGCCAGCAGCCGTCACGGGGAAAGCCCTAATGAAAAACTGTTTTTT. It specifies CASSRHGESPNEKLFF. The chain joins TRBV7-2 to TRBJ1-4; D uncertain. V lost 5 bases to trimming and J lost 3 bases, with 16 bases between them. The CDR3 has 16 residues. CDR1 SGHTA and CDR2 FQGNSA come from the germline V gene.

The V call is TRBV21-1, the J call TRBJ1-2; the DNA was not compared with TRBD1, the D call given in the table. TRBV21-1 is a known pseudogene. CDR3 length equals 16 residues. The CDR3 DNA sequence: TGTGCCAGCAGCAAAGATCCAGAGGACAGGGGCTATGGCTACACCTTC. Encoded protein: CASSKDPEDRGYGYTF.

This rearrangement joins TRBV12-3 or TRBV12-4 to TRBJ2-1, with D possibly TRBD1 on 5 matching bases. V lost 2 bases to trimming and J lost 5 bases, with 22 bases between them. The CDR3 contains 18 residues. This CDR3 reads CASSLTRVGVMVDNEQFF. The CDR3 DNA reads TGTGCCAGCAGTTTAACCAGGGTAGGAGTTATGGTCGACAATGAGCAGTTCTTC.